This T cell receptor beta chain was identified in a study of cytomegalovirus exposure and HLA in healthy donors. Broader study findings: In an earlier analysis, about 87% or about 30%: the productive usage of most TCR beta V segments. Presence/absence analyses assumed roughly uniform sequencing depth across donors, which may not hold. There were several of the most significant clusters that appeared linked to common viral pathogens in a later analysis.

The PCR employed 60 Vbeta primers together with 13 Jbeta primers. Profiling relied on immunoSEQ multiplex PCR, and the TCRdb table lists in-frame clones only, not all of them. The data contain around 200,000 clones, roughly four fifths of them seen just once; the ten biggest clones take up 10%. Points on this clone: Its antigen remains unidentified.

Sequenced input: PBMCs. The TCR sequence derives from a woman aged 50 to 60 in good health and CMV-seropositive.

CDR3 region: CASSKGLQNTEAFF. As DNA, the CDR3 is TGTGCCAGCAGCAAGGGACTACAGAACACTGAAGCTTTCTTT. The rearrangement uses TRBV7-9 and TRBJ1-1; TRBD1 is a possible D gene (5 bases). In germline, CDR1 is SEHNR, CDR2 FQNEAQ (reference sequence). The germline V and J ends were trimmed by 5 bases and 1 base, with 11 bases remaining between them. The CDR3 is made up of 14 amino acids.